This is a list of T cell receptor beta chains from one sample in a study of identical twins. TCRdb independently ran MiXCR on the 5' RACE reads; one entry per CDR3 protein. Of some 300,000 distinct CDR3 sequences in the sample, around 12% were seen once. These records were also assigned to another study, of yellow fever vaccine responses in identical twins.

Input material: CD8+ T cells sorted from blood. These receptors originate from a woman younger than 35 in good health. Each CDR3 is given with its conserved first and last residue. D genes are given only for firm matches. Clone size is given for some rows only: seen once, a few or many times, or a class if the clone is expanded.

len: 12; v_gene: TRBV19; j_gene: TRBJ2-3; d_gene: NA; abundance: NA; CDR3aa: CASWGGTDTQYF; CDR3nt: TGTGCCAGTTGGGGGGGCACAGATACGCAGTATTTT
len: 16; v_gene: TRBV6-1; j_gene: TRBJ2-4; d_gene: NA; abundance: few; CDR3aa: CASRDPHGPAKNIQYF; CDR3nt: TGTGCCAGCAGGGACCCTCACGGGCCTGCCAAAAACATTCAGTACTTC
len: 14; v_gene: TRBV28; j_gene: TRBJ1-2; d_gene: TRBD1; abundance: few; CDR3aa: CASRTGTDDYGYTF; CDR3nt: TGTGCCAGCAGAACCGGGACAGACGACTATGGCTACACCTTC
len: 16; v_gene: TRBV29-1; j_gene: TRBJ2-1; d_gene: NA; abundance: few; CDR3aa: CSVTLYRESSYNEQFF; CDR3nt: TGCAGCGTGACTCTGTACAGGGAAAGCTCCTACAATGAGCAGTTCTTC
len: 14; v_gene: TRBV5-1; j_gene: TRBJ1-1; d_gene: NA; abundance: few; CDR3aa: CASSSSWGVTEAFF; CDR3nt: TGCGCCAGCAGCTCCTCCTGGGGGGTCACTGAAGCTTTCTTT
len: 14; v_gene: TRBV24-1; j_gene: TRBJ2-1; d_gene: NA; abundance: many; CDR3aa: CATSENGRDNEQFF; CDR3nt: TGTGCCACCAGTGAGAACGGACGGGACAATGAGCAGTTCTTC
len: 13; v_gene: TRBV12-3/TRBV12-4; j_gene: TRBJ2-1; d_gene: NA; abundance: NA; CDR3aa: CASSLVGHNEQFF; CDR3nt: TGTGCCAGCAGTTTAGTCGGCCACAATGAGCAGTTCTTC
len: 15; v_gene: TRBV27; j_gene: TRBJ2-7; d_gene: NA; abundance: NA; CDR3aa: CASSPTWGYTYEQYF; CDR3nt: TGTGCCAGCAGTCCCACGTGGGGCTATACCTACGAGCAGTACTTC
len: 15; v_gene: TRBV7-9; j_gene: TRBJ2-1; d_gene: TRBD2; abundance: many; CDR3aa: CASSWGTSIKDEQFF; CDR3nt: TGTGCCAGCAGCTGGGGGACTAGCATTAAAGATGAGCAGTTCTTC
len: 16; v_gene: TRBV29-1; j_gene: TRBJ2-1; d_gene: TRBD2; abundance: many; CDR3aa: CSVAGLAESSYNEQFF; CDR3nt: TGCAGCGTTGCGGGACTAGCCGAGAGCTCCTACAATGAGCAGTTCTTC
len: 12; v_gene: TRBV29-1; j_gene: TRBJ2-5; d_gene: TRBD2; abundance: few; CDR3aa: CSAGGVRETQYF; CDR3nt: TGCAGCGCGGGGGGGGTCCGGGAGACCCAGTACTTC
len: 15; v_gene: TRBV20-1; j_gene: TRBJ2-1; d_gene: TRBD1; abundance: NA; CDR3aa: CSVKYRDRVSNEQFF; CDR3nt: TGCAGTGTTAAGTACCGGGACAGGGTTAGCAATGAGCAGTTCTTC
len: 14; v_gene: TRBV2; j_gene: TRBJ2-2; d_gene: NA; abundance: NA; CDR3aa: CASSEPGYTGEPFF; CDR3nt: TGTGCCAGCAGTGAACCGGGATACACCGGGGAGCCGTTTTTT
len: 11; v_gene: TRBV2; j_gene: TRBJ2-7; d_gene: TRBD1; abundance: few; CDR3aa: CASGQGWEQYF; CDR3nt: TGTGCCAGCGGACAGGGATGGGAGCAGTACTTC
len: 17; v_gene: TRBV21-1; j_gene: TRBJ2-7; d_gene: NA; abundance: NA; CDR3aa: CASSKASGGDRAYEQYF; CDR3nt: TGTGCCAGCAGCAAAGCCAGTGGCGGGGACAGGGCCTACGAGCAGTACTTC
len: 14; v_gene: TRBV5-1; j_gene: TRBJ2-7; d_gene: TRBD1; abundance: few; CDR3aa: CASSSEDRGYEQYF; CDR3nt: TGCGCCAGCAGCTCTGAAGACAGGGGCTACGAGCAGTACTTC
len: 15; v_gene: TRBV10-3; j_gene: TRBJ2-7; d_gene: TRBD1; abundance: many; CDR3aa: CAIFSGDSSSYEQYF; CDR3nt: TGTGCCATCTTTTCCGGGGACAGTAGCTCCTACGAGCAGTACTTC
len: 18; v_gene: TRBV20-1; j_gene: TRBJ1-4; d_gene: NA; abundance: few; CDR3aa: CSARDGAPTDATNEKLFF; CDR3nt: TGCAGTGCTAGAGATGGTGCCCCGACAGACGCAACTAATGAAAAACTGTTTTTT
len: 21; v_gene: TRBV7-3; j_gene: TRBJ2-7; d_gene: TRBD2; abundance: few; CDR3aa: CASSLTPTHARTSGSSGEQYF; CDR3nt: TGTGCCAGCAGCCTAACCCCCACCCACGCCAGGACTAGCGGGAGTAGTGGCGAGCAGTACTTC
len: 14; v_gene: TRBV7-8; j_gene: TRBJ2-7; d_gene: NA; abundance: NA; CDR3aa: CASIGRGGTGEQYF; CDR3nt: TGTGCCAGCATCGGAAGGGGGGGGACGGGGGAGCAGTACTTC
len: 15; v_gene: TRBV4-1; j_gene: TRBJ2-5; d_gene: NA; abundance: many; CDR3aa: CASSQEKAGKETQYF; CDR3nt: TGCGCCAGCAGCCAAGAAAAAGCGGGCAAAGAGACCCAGTACTTC
len: 16; v_gene: TRBV7-9; j_gene: TRBJ2-7; d_gene: NA; abundance: few; CDR3aa: CASSPLRGGSSYEQYF; CDR3nt: TGTGCCAGCAGCCCACTTAGAGGGGGTAGCTCCTACGAGCAGTACTTC